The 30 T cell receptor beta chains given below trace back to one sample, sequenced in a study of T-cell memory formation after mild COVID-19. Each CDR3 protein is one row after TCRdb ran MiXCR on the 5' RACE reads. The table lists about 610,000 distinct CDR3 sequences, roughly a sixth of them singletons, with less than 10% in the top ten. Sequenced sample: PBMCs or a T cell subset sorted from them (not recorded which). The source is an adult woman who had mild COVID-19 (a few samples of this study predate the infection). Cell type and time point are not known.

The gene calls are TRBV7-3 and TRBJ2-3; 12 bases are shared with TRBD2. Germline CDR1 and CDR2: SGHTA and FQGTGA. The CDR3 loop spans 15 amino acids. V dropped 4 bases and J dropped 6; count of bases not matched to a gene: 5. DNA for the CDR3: TGTGCCAGCAGCTCGACTAGCGGGGGTGTGGATACGCAGTATTTT. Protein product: CASSSTSGGVDTQYF.

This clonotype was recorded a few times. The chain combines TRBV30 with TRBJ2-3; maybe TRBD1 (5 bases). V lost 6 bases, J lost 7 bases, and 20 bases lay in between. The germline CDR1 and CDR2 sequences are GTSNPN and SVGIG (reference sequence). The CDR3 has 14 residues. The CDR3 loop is CACKVYRWLHTQYF. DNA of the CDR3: TGTGCCTGTAAAGTCTACAGGTGGCTTCATACGCAGTATTTT.

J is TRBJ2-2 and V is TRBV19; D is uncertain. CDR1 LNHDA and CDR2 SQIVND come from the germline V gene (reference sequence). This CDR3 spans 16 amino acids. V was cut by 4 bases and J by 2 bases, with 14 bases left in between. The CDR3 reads CASSNQIAPNTGELFF. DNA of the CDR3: TGTGCCAGTAGTAATCAGATAGCACCTAACACCGGGGAGCTGTTTTTT.

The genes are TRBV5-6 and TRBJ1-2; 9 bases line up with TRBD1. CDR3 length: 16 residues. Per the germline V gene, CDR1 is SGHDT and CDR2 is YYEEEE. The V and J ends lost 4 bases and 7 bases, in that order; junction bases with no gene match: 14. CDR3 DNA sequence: TGTGCCAGCAGCCCAACCACAGGGGGCGGAAGGGGTGGCTACACCTTC. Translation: CASSPTTGGGRGGYTF.

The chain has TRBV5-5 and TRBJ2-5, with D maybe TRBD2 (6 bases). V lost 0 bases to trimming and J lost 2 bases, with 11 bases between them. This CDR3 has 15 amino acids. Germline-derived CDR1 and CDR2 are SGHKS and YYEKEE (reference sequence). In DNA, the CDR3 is TGTGCCAGCAGCTTGGGAGGCGGGGAGCAAGAGACCCAGTACTTC. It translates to CASSLGGGEQETQYF.

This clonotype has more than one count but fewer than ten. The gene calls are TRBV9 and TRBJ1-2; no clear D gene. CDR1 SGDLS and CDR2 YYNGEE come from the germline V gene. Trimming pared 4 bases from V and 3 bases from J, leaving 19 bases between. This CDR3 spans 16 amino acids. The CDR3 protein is CASSPPAVGKYYGYTF. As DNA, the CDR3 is TGTGCCAGCAGCCCCCCCGCGGTGGGAAAGTACTATGGCTACACCTTC.

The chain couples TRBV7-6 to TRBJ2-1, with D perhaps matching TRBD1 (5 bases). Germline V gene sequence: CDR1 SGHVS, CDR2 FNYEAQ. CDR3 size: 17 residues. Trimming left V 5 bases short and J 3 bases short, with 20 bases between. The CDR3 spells CASSPNLRGRGYNEQFF. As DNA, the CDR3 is TGTGCCAGCAGCCCCAATCTTAGGGGAAGGGGCTACAATGAGCAGTTCTTC.

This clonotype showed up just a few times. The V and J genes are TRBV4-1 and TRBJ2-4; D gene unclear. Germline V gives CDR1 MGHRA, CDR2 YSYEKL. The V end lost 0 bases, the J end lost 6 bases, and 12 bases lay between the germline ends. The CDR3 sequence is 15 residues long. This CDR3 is CASSQDFASSNIQYF. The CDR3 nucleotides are TGCGCCAGCAGCCAAGACTTTGCCAGCTCAAACATTCAGTACTTC.

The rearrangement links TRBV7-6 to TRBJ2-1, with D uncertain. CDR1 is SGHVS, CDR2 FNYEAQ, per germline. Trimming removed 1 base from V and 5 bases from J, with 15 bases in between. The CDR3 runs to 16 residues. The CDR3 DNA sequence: TGTGCCAGCAGCTTAGTCTTCGGTTGGGCGGACAATGAGCAGTTCTTC. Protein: CASSLVFGWADNEQFF.

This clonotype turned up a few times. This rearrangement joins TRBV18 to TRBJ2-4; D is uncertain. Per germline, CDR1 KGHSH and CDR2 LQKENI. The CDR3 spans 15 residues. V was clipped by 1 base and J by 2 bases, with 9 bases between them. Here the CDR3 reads CASSPLESPKNIQYF. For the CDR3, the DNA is TGTGCCAGCTCACCACTGGAGAGCCCCAAAAACATTCAGTACTTC.

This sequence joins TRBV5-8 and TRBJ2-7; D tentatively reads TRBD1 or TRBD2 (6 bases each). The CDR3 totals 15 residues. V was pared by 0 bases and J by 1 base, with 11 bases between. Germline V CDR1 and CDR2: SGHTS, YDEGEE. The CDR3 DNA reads TGTGCCAGCAGCTTGGGCAGGGGACTGTCCTACGAGCAGTACTTC. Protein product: CASSLGRGLSYEQYF.

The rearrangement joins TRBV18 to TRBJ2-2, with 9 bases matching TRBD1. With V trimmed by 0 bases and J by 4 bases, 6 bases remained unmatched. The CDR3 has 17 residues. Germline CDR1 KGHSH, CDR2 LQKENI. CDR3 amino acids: CASSPPGTGIGTGELFF. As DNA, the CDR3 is TGTGCCAGCTCACCACCCGGGACAGGGATCGGCACCGGGGAGCTGTTTTTT.

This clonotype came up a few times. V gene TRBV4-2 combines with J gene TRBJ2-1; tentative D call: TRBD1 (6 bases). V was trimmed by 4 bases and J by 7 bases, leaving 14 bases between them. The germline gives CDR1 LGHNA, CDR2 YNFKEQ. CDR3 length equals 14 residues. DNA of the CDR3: TGTGCCAGCAGCCCTCTGAACAGGGATAATGAGCAGTTCTTC. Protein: CASSPLNRDNEQFF.

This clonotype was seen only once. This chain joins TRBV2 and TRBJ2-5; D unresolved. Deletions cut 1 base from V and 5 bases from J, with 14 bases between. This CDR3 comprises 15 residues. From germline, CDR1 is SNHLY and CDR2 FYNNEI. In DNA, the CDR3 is TGTGCCAGCAGTGAAGTAGTTCTCAGCCGGGAGACCCAGTACTTC. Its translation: CASSEVVLSRETQYF.

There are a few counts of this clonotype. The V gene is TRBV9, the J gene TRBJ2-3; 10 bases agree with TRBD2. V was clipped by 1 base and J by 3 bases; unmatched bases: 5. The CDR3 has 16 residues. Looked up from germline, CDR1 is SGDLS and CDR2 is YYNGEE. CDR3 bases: TGTGCCAGCAGCGTACGCAGCGGGGGGGCTACAGATACGCAGTATTTT. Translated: CASSVRSGGATDTQYF. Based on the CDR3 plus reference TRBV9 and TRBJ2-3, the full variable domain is DSGVTQTPKHLITATGQRVTLRCSPRSGDLSVYWYQQSLDQGLQFLIQYYNGEERAKGNILERFSAQQFPDLHSELNLSSLELGDSALYFCASSVRSGGATDTQYFGPGTRLTVL.

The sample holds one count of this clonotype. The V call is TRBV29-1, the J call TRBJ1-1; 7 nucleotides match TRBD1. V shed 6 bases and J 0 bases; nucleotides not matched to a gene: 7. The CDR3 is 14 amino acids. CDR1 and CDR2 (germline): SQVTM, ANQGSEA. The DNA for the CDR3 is TGCAGCGTAACAGGGGTCCGAATGAACACTGAAGCTTTCTTT. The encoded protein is CSVTGVRMNTEAFF.

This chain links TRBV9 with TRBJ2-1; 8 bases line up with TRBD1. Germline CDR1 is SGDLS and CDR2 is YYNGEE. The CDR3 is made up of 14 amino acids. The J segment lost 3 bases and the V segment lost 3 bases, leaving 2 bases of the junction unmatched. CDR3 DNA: TGTGCCAGCAGCGCGGACAGGGACTACAATGAGCAGTTCTTC. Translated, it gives CASSADRDYNEQFF.

The CDR3 protein is CASSSRMGAFF. DNA of the CDR3: TGTGCCAGCAGCTCCAGAATGGGAGCTTTCTTT. This chain links TRBV13 with TRBJ1-1; D call uncertain. Trimming removed 4 bases from V and 10 bases from J, with 10 bases in between. The germline gives CDR1 PRHDT, CDR2 FYEKMQ (reference sequence). The CDR3 is 11 amino acids.

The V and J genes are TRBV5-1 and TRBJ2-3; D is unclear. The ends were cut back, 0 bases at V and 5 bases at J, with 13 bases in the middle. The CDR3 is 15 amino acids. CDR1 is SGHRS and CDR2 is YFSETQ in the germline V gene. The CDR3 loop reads CASSLGTAIEDTQYF. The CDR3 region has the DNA TGCGCCAGCAGCTTGGGTACAGCCATAGAAGATACGCAGTATTTT.

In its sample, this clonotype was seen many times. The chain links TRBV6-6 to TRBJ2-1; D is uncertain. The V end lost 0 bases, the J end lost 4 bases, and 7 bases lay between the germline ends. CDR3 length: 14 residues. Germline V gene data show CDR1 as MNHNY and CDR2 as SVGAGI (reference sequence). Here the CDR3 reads CASSYSRVYNEQFF. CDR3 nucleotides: TGTGCCAGCAGTTACTCGAGAGTTTACAATGAGCAGTTCTTC.

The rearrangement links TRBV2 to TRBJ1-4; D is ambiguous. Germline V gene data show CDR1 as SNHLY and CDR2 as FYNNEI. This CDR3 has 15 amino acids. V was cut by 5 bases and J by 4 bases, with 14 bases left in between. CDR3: CASSRTGQHNEKLFF. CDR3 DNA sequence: TGTGCCAGCAGTAGGACGGGCCAGCATAATGAAAAACTGTTTTTT.

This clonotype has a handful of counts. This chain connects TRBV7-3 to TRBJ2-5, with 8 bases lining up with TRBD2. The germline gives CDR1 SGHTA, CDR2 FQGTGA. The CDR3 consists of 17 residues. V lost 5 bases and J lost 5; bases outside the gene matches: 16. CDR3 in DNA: TGTGCCAGCAGCCCCTACTCCGGGACTAGAACAATCGAGACCCAGTACTTC. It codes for CASSPYSGTRTIETQYF.

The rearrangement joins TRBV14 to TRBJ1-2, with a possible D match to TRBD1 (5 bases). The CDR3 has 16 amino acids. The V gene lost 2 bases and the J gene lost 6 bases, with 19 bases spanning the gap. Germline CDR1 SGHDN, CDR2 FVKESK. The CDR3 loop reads CASSQFLGGDENGYTF. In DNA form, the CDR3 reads TGTGCCAGCAGCCAATTCTTAGGAGGGGACGAGAATGGCTACACCTTC.

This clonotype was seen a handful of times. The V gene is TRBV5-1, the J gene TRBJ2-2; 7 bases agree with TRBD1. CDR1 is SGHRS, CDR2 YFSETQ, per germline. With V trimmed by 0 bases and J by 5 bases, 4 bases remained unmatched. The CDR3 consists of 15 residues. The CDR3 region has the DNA TGCGCCAGCAGCTTGGTGGCACAGGGGACCGGGGAGCTGTTTTTT. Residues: CASSLVAQGTGELFF. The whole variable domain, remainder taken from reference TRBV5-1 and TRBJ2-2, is KAGVTQTPRYLIKTRGQQVTLSCSPISGHRSVSWYQQTPGQGLQFLFEYFSETQRNKGNFPGRFSGRQFSNSRSEMNVSTLELGDSALYLCASSLVAQGTGELFFGEGSRLTVL.

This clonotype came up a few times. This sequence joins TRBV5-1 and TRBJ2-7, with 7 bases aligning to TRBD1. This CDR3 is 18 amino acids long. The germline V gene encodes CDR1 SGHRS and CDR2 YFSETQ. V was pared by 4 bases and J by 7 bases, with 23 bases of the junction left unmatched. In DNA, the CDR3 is TGCGCCAGCAGCCCGGGTTCTAGGGGGCGGTCCTCCCTCTTGGAGCAGTACTTC. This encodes CASSPGSRGRSSLLEQYF.

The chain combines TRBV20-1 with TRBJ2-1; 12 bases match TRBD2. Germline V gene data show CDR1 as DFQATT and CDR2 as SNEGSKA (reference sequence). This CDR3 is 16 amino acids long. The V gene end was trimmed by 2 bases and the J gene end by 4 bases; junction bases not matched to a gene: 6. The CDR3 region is CSARRSLAGGYNEQFF. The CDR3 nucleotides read TGCAGTGCTAGAAGGTCGCTAGCGGGGGGGTACAATGAGCAGTTCTTC.

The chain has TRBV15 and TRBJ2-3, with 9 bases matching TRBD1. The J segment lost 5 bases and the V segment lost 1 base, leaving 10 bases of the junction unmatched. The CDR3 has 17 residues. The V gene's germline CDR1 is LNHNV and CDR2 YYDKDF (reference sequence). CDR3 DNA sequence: TGTGCCACCAGCAGAGGTTATAATACAGGGGGCGTAGATACGCAGTATTTT. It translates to CATSRGYNTGGVDTQYF.

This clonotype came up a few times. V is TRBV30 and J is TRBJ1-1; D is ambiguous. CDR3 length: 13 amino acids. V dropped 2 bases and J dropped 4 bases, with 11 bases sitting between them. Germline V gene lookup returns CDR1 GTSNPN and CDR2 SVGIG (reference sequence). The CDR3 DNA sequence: TGTGCCTGGAGTCCCGGCAGCCCCACTGAAGCTTTCTTT. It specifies CAWSPGSPTEAFF.

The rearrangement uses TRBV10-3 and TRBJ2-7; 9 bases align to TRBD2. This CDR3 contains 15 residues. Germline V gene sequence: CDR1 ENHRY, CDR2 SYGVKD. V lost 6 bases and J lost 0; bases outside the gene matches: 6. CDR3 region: CAIRSSGSSSYEQYF. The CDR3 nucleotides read TGTGCCATCAGGAGTAGCGGGAGCAGCTCCTACGAGCAGTACTTC.

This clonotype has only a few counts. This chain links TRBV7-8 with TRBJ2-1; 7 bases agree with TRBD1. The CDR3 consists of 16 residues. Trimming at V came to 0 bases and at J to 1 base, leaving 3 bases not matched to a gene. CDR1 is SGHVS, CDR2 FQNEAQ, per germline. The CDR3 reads CASSLAPQGSYNEQFF. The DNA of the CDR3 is TGTGCCAGCAGCTTAGCGCCACAGGGGTCCTACAATGAGCAGTTCTTC.